Following are 29 T cell receptor beta chains from one sample sequenced in a study of OX40 agonist ivuxolimab in advanced cancers. Library generation was performed with the immunoSEQ multiplex PCR assay. Entries here come from immuneACCESS through TCRdb and include only in-frame sequences with V and J called. Some clones fail to appear in such tables; in the studies checked, an unresolved V gene covers under half of the shortfall, and the cause of the remainder is unknown. The sample profile shows some 73,000 clones; just under 90% of them were found once. About a tenth of the sample is held by the ten biggest clonotypes. Sequencing used CD4+ or CD8+ T cells sorted from blood, obtained in a trial of the OX40 agonist ivuxolimab. Every receptor here comes from an adult with an advanced solid tumor such as melanoma, head and neck, liver or kidney cancer.

The chain is built from TRBV5-6 and TRBJ1-2; weak D call: TRBD1 (5 bases). This CDR3 contains 15 residues. The V end was cut by 4 bases, the J end by 0 bases, with 13 bases between. Germline loops: CDR1 SGHDT, CDR2 YYEEEE. CDR3 nucleotide sequence: TGTGCCAGCAGCGAGGCTCCGGACACTAACTATGGCTACACCTTC. Translated, it gives CASSEAPDTNYGYTF.

On this clone itself: At one of its ends the junction is not consistent with the germline gene, which may arise from a read error. The V and J genes are TRBV7-9 and TRBJ1-1; TRBD1 might be the D (5 bases). The CDR3 runs 17 residues. CDR1 SEHNR and CDR2 FQNEAQ come from the germline V gene (reference sequence). The CDR3 protein is CASRLAGSIPYGTEAFF. The CDR3 DNA reads TGTGCCAGCAGGTTAGCAGGGAGTATTCCCTACGGCACTGAAGCTTTCTTT.

The chain couples TRBV20-1 to TRBJ2-1; D not resolved. The CDR3 sequence is 10 residues long. The germline V gene has CDR1 DFQATT and CDR2 SNEGSKA (reference sequence). CDR3 loop: CGGDYNEQFF. In DNA form, the CDR3 reads TGCGGCGGTGACTACAATGAGCAGTTCTTC.

By sample fraction, this clone is medium-sized (0.01 to 0.1%). The chain joins TRBV11-2 to TRBJ2-7; TRBD1 or TRBD2 may be the D gene (5 bases each). The ends were cut back, 9 bases at V and 5 bases at J, with 20 bases in the middle. This CDR3 comprises 14 residues. Germline CDR1 SGHAT, CDR2 FQNNGV. The CDR3 loop is CASGSGTSPHEQYF. For the CDR3, the DNA is TGTGCCAGTGGTTCCGGGACGAGCCCCCACGAGCAGTACTTC.

This sequence joins TRBV4-1 and TRBJ2-2, with D uncertain. The length of the CDR3 is 15 residues. The germline V gene encodes CDR1 MGHRA and CDR2 YSYEKL. Trimming pared 3 bases from V and 3 bases from J, leaving 11 bases between. CDR3 bases: TGCGCCAGCAGCCACCAGAACGGTTACACCGGGGAGCTGTTTTTT. Translation: CASSHQNGYTGELFF.

The chain is built from TRBV5-1 and TRBJ1-5; a weak D match, TRBD1 (5 bases). The V and J ends lost 1 base and 6 bases respectively, with 11 bases between them. The CDR3 covers 14 residues. The V gene's germline CDR1 is SGHRS and CDR2 YFSETQ. The CDR3 nucleotides read TGCGCCAGCAGCTTGCAGGGTGGCGCTCAGCCCCAGCATTTT. Translated: CASSLQGGAQPQHF.

V is TRBV7-9 and J is TRBJ2-7, with a weak D call TRBD1 (6 bases). Per the germline V gene, CDR1 is SEHNR and CDR2 is FQNEAQ (reference sequence). The V and J ends lost 2 bases and 3 bases respectively, with 20 bases between them. The CDR3 runs 17 residues. The CDR3 nucleotides are TGTGCCAGCAGCTTACTGGGACAAGGGAAGGGTGGCTACGAGCAGTACTTC. Translated: CASSLLGQGKGGYEQYF.

This clone has a handful of counts. The CDR3 loop reads CASSVGPSTEAFF. The CDR3, as DNA: TGTGCCAGCAGCGTAGGGCCCAGCACTGAAGCTTTCTTT. This chain connects TRBV9 to TRBJ1-1; D is undetermined. The CDR3 totals 13 residues. The germline V gene has CDR1 SGDLS and CDR2 YYNGEE. Trimming removed 0 bases from V and 4 bases from J, with 7 bases in between.

This clone showed up just a few times. The chain combines TRBV28 with TRBJ1-5; D remains unclear. V was trimmed by 4 bases and J by 4 bases, leaving 8 bases between them. From germline, CDR1 is MDHEN and CDR2 SYDVKM. There are 13 residues in the CDR3. The CDR3 DNA is TGTGCCAGCAGTTGGACCTTGAATCAGCCCCAGCATTTT. Amino acid sequence: CASSWTLNQPQHF.

The gene calls are TRBV28 and TRBJ2-1; TRBD2 matches at 10 bases. Per germline, CDR1 MDHEN and CDR2 SYDVKM. The CDR3 sequence is 17 residues long. V shed 5 bases, J shed 3 bases, and the junction held 10 bases outside the gene matches. The chain's CDR3 is CASSPTTSGIIYNEQFF. DNA of the CDR3: TGTGCCAGCAGTCCAACAACTAGCGGGATTATCTACAATGAGCAGTTCTTC.

The chain combines TRBV10-3 with TRBJ2-7; either TRBD1 or TRBD2 may supply D (5 bases each). With 0 bases removed from V and 3 bases from J, the gap between germline ends came to 9 bases. The CDR3 is made up of 14 amino acids. Germline V gives CDR1 ENHRY, CDR2 SYGVKD. The DNA of the CDR3 is TGTGCCATCAGTGAGTCGGGTGGGGGCTACGAGCAGTACTTC. It is translated as CAISESGGGYEQYF.

V usage is TRBV27 and J usage is TRBJ1-1, with a possible D match to TRBD1 (6 bases). V was trimmed by 5 bases and J by 4 bases, leaving 11 bases between them. Germline V gene data show CDR1 as MNHEY and CDR2 as SMNVEV (reference sequence). The CDR3 contains 13 residues. The CDR3 DNA is TGTGCCAGCAGTCGAGTGGGGGCCACTGAAGCTTTCTTT. It specifies CASSRVGATEAFF.

The chain combines TRBV6-6 with TRBJ2-1, with D uncertain. This CDR3 is built from 12 residues. Germline V lookup: CDR1 MNHNY, CDR2 SVGAGI (reference sequence). Trimming left V 6 bases short and J 5 bases short, with 8 bases between. The CDR3: CASSVTNNEQFF. The CDR3 DNA is TGTGCCAGCAGCGTCACGAACAATGAGCAGTTCTTC.

The rearrangement joins TRBV9 to TRBJ1-2, with D possibly TRBD1 on 5 matching bases. V lost 4 bases, J lost 7 bases, and 17 bases lay in between. Looked up from germline, CDR1 is SGDLS and CDR2 is YYNGEE. The CDR3 consists of 14 residues. CDR3 nucleotides: TGTGCCAGCAGCCTAGACGCTAGACAGTCTGGCTACACCTTC. As protein: CASSLDARQSGYTF.

The CDR3: CASSVGVDYEQYF. In DNA form, the CDR3 reads TGTGCCAGCAGCGTTGGAGTCGACTACGAGCAGTACTTC. The chain recombines TRBV11-2 with TRBJ2-7; D call uncertain. Germline V gene sequence: CDR1 SGHAT, CDR2 FQNNGV. V was cut by 5 bases and J by 3 bases, with 11 bases left in between. The CDR3 sequence is 13 residues long.

The chain uses TRBV11-3 and TRBJ2-1, with D perhaps assigned TRBD1 or TRBD2 (6 bases each). This CDR3 contains 15 residues. Germline assignment: CDR1 SGHNT and CDR2 YENEEA. V shed 3 bases and J shed 4 bases, with 13 bases lying between them. In nucleotides, the CDR3 is TGTGCCAGCAGCTTGTGGGGGGCTTCTTACAATGAGCAGTTCTTC. Translation gives CASSLWGASYNEQFF.

This chain connects TRBV23-1 to TRBJ2-3; 7 nucleotides align to TRBD1. TRBV23-1 is treated as an ORF (open reading frame) with a function not yet certain. CDR3 length: 16 residues. Trimming removed 2 bases from V and 3 bases from J; junction bases left unmatched: 8. The CDR3 protein is CASSQDRVVWTDTQYF. The CDR3 nucleotides are TGCGCCAGCAGTCAAGACAGGGTTGTATGGACAGATACGCAGTATTTT.

The chain uses TRBV27 and TRBJ2-7; no firm D call. V was clipped by 6 bases and J by 0 bases, with 15 bases between them. The V gene's germline CDR1 is MNHEY and CDR2 SMNVEV (reference sequence). The CDR3 has 15 amino acids. The CDR3 is CASSRTPAYSYEQYF. The CDR3, as DNA: TGTGCCAGCAGCCGGACCCCCGCTTACTCCTACGAGCAGTACTTC.

The chain uses TRBV27 and TRBJ2-7; the D is unclear. The CDR3 contains 15 residues. Trimming removed 5 bases from V and 2 bases from J, with 16 bases in between. Germline CDR1 and CDR2: MNHEY and SMNVEV (reference sequence). The CDR3 sequence is CASSLRARVTYEQYF. The DNA of the CDR3 is TGTGCCAGCAGTCTCCGTGCGCGAGTGACCTACGAGCAGTACTTC.

The chain joins TRBV11-2 to TRBJ1-4, with TRBD1 as a possible D gene (6 bases). Germline values: CDR1 SGHAT, CDR2 FQNNGV. The ends were cut back, 3 bases at V and 4 bases at J, with 9 bases in the middle. The CDR3 is 14 residues long. The CDR3, as DNA: TGTGCCAGCAGCTTCCAGGGGTTTAATGAAAAACTGTTTTTT. Residues: CASSFQGFNEKLFF. Together with reference TRBV11-2 and TRBJ1-4, the CDR3 gives the full variable domain: EAGVAQSPRYKIIEKRQSVAFWCNPISGHATLYWYQQILGQGPKLLIQFQNNGVVDDSQLPKDRFSAERLKGVDSTLKIQPAKLEDSAVYLCASSFQGFNEKLFFGSGTQLSVL.

The rearrangement uses TRBV7-9 and TRBJ2-1; TRBD2 matches 8 bases. V trimming: 5 bases; J trimming: 8 bases; junction bases outside the gene matches: 11. The germline gives CDR1 SEHNR, CDR2 FQNEAQ (reference sequence). This CDR3 is built from 15 residues. CDR3 DNA sequence: TGTGCCAGCAGCAACGCGGGGACTAGTATGTATGAGCAGTTCTTC. It codes for CASSNAGTSMYEQFF.

The chain employs TRBV30 and TRBJ2-5, with 7 bases fitting TRBD1. Germline V gives CDR1 GTSNPN, CDR2 SVGIG (reference sequence). The CDR3 runs 14 residues. With 2 bases clipped from V and 5 bases from J, the junction kept 8 bases outside the gene matches. CDR3: CAWSLTGLRETQYF. The CDR3 nucleotides are TGTGCCTGGAGTTTGACAGGGCTGAGGGAGACCCAGTACTTC.

This chain joins TRBV11-2 and TRBJ2-7; 8 nucleotides align to TRBD1. The V segment lost 1 base and the J segment 4 bases; nucleotides outside the gene matches: 6. CDR1 and CDR2 from the germline V gene are SGHAT and FQNNGV. The CDR3 runs to 15 residues. CDR3 region: CASSLAQGAVYEQYF. CDR3 DNA sequence: TGTGCCAGCAGCTTAGCCCAGGGGGCGGTATACGAGCAGTACTTC.

This sequence joins TRBV4-1 and TRBJ2-3; D gene uncertain. Germline V gene data show CDR1 as MGHRA and CDR2 as YSYEKL. Trimming took off 2 bases at V and 5 bases at J, with 8 bases between the two ends. This CDR3 has 13 residues. In DNA, the CDR3 is TGCGCCAGCAGCCAATGGGTTGAAGATACGCAGTATTTT. Amino acid sequence: CASSQWVEDTQYF.

This clone occurred once. V and J are TRBV19 and TRBJ1-5; TRBD1 matches 7 bases. CDR1 is LNHDA, CDR2 SQIVND, per germline (reference sequence). The CDR3 covers 14 residues. J gave up 7 bases and V 6 bases, and 9 bases lay outside the gene matches. The CDR3 coding sequence is TGTGCCAGTAGAAACACAGGGGTGGGACAGCCCCAGCATTTT. Translated: CASRNTGVGQPQHF.

This chain connects TRBV27 to TRBJ2-4; no clear D. Trimming removed 3 bases from V and 0 bases from J, with 3 bases in between. Per germline, CDR1 MNHEY and CDR2 SMNVEV (reference sequence). This CDR3 contains 13 residues. CDR3 in amino acids: CASSFGAKNIQYF. The CDR3 DNA reads TGTGCCAGCAGTTTTGGAGCCAAAAACATTCAGTACTTC.

This chain links TRBV10-2 with TRBJ2-4; TRBD1 matches at 7 bases. CDR1 and CDR2 (germline): WSHSY, SAAADI. The trim removed 2 bases at V and 5 bases at J, leaving 6 bases unmatched. The CDR3 sequence is 15 residues long. CDR3 sequence (DNA): TGCGCCAGCAGTGAGGACAGGGTAGTTCAAAACATTCAGTACTTC. The encoded protein is CASSEDRVVQNIQYF.

This chain links TRBV7-6 with TRBJ1-4, with D possibly TRBD1 on 5 matching bases. V was shortened by 0 bases and J by 7 bases, with 9 bases between the two germline ends. Germline lookup yields CDR1 SGHVS and CDR2 FNYEAQ. The CDR3 is made up of 14 amino acids. The CDR3 protein is CASSLAPRVEKLFF. The CDR3 DNA follows: TGTGCCAGCAGCTTAGCCCCCAGGGTTGAAAAACTGTTTTTT.

The chain combines TRBV19 with TRBJ2-1; D gene ambiguous. Trimming pared 3 bases from V and 0 bases from J, leaving 9 bases between. Per the germline V gene, CDR1 is LNHDA and CDR2 is SQIVND (reference sequence). CDR3 length: 15 residues. The CDR3 sequence is CASSISHHSYNEQFF. As DNA, the CDR3 is TGTGCCAGTAGTATTTCCCACCACTCCTACAATGAGCAGTTCTTC.